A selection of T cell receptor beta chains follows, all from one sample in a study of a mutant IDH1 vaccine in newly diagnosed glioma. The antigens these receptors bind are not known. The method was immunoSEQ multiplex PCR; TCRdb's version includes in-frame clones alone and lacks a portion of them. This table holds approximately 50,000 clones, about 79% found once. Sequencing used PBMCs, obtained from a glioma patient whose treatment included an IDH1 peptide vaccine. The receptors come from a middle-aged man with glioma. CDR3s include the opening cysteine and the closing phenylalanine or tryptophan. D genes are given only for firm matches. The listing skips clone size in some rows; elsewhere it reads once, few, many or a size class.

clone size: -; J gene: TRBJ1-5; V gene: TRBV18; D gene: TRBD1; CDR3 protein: CASSPPTGESDNQPQHF; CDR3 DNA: TGTGCCAGCTCACCCCCAACAGGGGAGAGTGACAATCAGCCCCAGCATTTT
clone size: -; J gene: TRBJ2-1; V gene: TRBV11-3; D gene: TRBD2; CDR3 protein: CASSPGTSGSGEQFF; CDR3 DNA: TGTGCCAGCAGCCCAGGGACTAGCGGGAGCGGTGAGCAGTTCTTC
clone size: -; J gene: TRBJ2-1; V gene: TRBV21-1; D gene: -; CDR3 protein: CASSPAQYNEQFF; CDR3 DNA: TGTGCCAGCAGTCCCGCGCAGTACAATGAGCAGTTCTTC
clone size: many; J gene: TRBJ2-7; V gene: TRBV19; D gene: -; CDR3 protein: CASSMGEQPNTYEQYF; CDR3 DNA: TGTGCCAGTAGTATGGGAGAACAGCCTAATACCTACGAGCAGTACTTC
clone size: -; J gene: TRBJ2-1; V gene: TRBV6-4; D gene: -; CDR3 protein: CASSDRDRGEQFF; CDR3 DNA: TGTGCCAGCAGTGACCGAGACCGGGGAGAGCAGTTCTTC
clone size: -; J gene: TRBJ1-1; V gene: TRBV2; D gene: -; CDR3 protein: CASRARGVVGTEAFF; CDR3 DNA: TGTGCCAGCAGAGCGCGAGGGGTAGTTGGGACTGAAGCTTTCTTT
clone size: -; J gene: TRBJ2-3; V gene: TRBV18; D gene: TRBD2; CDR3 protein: CASSHSGSGADTQYF; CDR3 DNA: TGTGCCAGCTCTCATAGCGGGAGTGGCGCAGATACGCAGTATTTT
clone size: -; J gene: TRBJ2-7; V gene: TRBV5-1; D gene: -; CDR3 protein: CASSLLGGTYEQYF; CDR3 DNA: TGCGCCAGCAGCTTGCTAGGCGGGACCTACGAGCAGTACTTC
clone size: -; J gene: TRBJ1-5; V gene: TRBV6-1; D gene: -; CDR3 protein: CASSGPSTGGYQPQHF; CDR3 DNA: TGTGCCAGCAGTGGACCGAGTACAGGCGGGTATCAGCCCCAGCATTTT
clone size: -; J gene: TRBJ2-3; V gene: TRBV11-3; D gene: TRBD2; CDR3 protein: CASSSSGGGDTQYF; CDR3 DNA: TGTGCCAGCAGCTCTAGCGGGGGCGGAGATACGCAGTATTTT
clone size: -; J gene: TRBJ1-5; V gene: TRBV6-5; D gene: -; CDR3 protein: CASAGSYSNQPQHF; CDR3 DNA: TGTGCCAGCGCCGGAAGTTATAGCAATCAGCCCCAGCATTTT
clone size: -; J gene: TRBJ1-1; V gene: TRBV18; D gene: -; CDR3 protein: CASSPPDIGAGNTEAFF; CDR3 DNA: TGTGCCAGCTCACCACCTGATATCGGGGCGGGGAACACTGAAGCTTTCTTT
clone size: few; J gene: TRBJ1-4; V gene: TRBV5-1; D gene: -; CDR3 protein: CASSLDAGLGEKLFF; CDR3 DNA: TGCGCCAGCAGCTTGGACGCGGGTTTAGGAGAAAAACTGTTTTTT
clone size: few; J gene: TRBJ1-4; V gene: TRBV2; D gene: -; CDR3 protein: CASSVLGTNEKLFF; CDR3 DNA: TGTGCCAGCAGTGTTCTGGGGACTAATGAAAAACTGTTTTTT
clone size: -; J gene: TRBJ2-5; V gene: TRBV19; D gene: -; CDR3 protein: CASSISPRKLQETQYF; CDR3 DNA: TGTGCCAGTAGTATATCCCCACGCAAGTTACAAGAGACCCAGTACTTC
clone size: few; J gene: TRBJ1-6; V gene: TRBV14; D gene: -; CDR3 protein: CASSQHLDGYNSPLHF; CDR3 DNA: TGTGCCAGCAGCCAACACCTGGACGGTTATAATTCACCCCTCCACTTT
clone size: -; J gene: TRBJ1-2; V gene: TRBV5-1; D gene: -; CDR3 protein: CASSPGGGQSYGYTF; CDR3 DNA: TGCGCCAGCAGCCCCGGCGGGGGGCAATCCTATGGCTACACCTTC
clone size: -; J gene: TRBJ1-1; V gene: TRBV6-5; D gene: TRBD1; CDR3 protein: CASTLQGTNTEAFF; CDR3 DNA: TGTGCCAGCACCTTACAGGGGACGAACACTGAAGCTTTCTTT
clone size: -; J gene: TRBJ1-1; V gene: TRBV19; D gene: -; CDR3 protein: CASSIGGEAFF; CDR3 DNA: TGTGCCAGTAGTATAGGTGGTGAAGCTTTCTTT
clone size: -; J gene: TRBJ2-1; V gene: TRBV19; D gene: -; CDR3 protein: CASSIARQVYNEQFF; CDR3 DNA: TGTGCCAGTAGTATAGCGCGACAGGTCTACAATGAGCAGTTCTTC
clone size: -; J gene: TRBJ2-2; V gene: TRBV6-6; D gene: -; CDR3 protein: CASSPDSWELFF; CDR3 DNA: TGTGCCAGCAGCCCGGACTCGTGGGAGCTGTTTTTT
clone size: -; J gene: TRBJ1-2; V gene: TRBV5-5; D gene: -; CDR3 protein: CASSFDVNYGYTF; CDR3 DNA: TGTGCCAGCAGCTTTGACGTTAACTATGGCTACACCTTC
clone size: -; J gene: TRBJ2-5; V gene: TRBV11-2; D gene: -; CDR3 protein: CASGPQERAQYF; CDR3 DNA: TGTGCCAGCGGACCCCAGGAGCGGGCCCAGTACTTC
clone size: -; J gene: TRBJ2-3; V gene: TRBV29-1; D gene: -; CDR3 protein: CSVVGGSGTDTQYF; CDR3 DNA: TGCAGCGTTGTAGGGGGGAGTGGGACAGATACGCAGTATTTT
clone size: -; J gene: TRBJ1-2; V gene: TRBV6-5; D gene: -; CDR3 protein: CASSYNNHNYGYTF; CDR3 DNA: TGTGCCAGCAGTTACAATAACCATAACTATGGCTACACCTTC
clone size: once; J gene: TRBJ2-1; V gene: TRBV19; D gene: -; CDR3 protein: CASSIGGLEEQFF; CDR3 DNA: TGTGCCAGTAGTATAGGGGGGTTGGAGGAGCAGTTCTTC